This record looks at one T cell receptor beta chain sequence and its context. Its antigen is unknown. No qualities accompany the bases; no much larger clone lies one base away. This specimen belongs to a study of CD4 T cells in relation to SARS-CoV-2 and coronaviruses (dated by TCRdb to the early 2020s). A note on the overall study: In the ViraFEST assay, PBMCs were cultured with antigen for nine to ten days, after which TCR beta CDR3s were sequenced to identify clonal expansions specific to the antigen. HLA restriction was mapped for shared crossreactive spike epitopes using patient-derived lymphoblastoid cell lines. At the level of individual TCR clonotypes, the study evaluated whether memory CD4+ T cells crossreact between the spike proteins of SARS-CoV-2 and those of common cold coronaviruses. A different TCR-beta assay, based on Illumina, was used to sequence expansion assays from other donors in the study. The Adaptive Biotechnologies TCR-sequencing kit was used for samples from a few pre-COVID donors and for the naive versus memory experiments, whereas the other data were Illumina-based. An HIV-1 Nef peptide pool or a no-peptide culture served as the negative reference condition. Study-wide findings and limitations: Pre-pandemic and post-infection samples were not both contributed by any donor, so tracing of the source of pre-existing responses was limited. Crossreactive clones showed significantly weaker SARS-CoV-2-driven expansion than monoreactive clones, consistent with antigenic imprinting. The study was constrained by small numbers of patients and of tested TCRs. Crossreactivity analysis centred on spike protein, so crossreactivity against other viral proteins was not assessed. Roughly 60% of donors had memory CD4+ clonotypes that crossrecognized SARS-CoV-2 and at least one common cold coronavirus spike.

Per the germline V gene (reference sequence), SEHNR is the CDR1 and FQNEAQ is the CDR2. The CDR3 holds 14 amino acids from the cysteine to the phenylalanine. The DNA shown is the 42-base CDR3, in frame from base 1. After removal of 3 bases from V and 12 bases from J, the junction retains 10 bases not matched to a gene. Libraries were constructed by the immunoSEQ multiplex PCR assay. Per the source publication's procedure: Preprocessing removed nonproductive sequences and CDR3s not starting with C, not ending with F or W, or shorter than 7 amino acids. The MANAFEST web app identified antigen-specific clonotypes based on expansion compared with the reference and other culture wells. A clone was considered positive if significant expansion relative to the reference culture was observed in 2 of 3 replicate wells at an FDR below 0.05. Positive clones also required significant expansion versus all other tandem wells and an odds ratio above 5. After three terminal residues were trimmed from each end, CDR3 homology was quantified as pairwise Levenshtein distance using the stringdist R package. TCRdb carries this immuneACCESS record with in-frame sequences only. Its versions omit some clonotypes, under half of them owing to an unresolved V gene in the studies checked, with the rest unexplained. That table supplies the V and J calls and clone size; D and trimming were determined from the DNA. The sample yields under 13,000 clones; 75% to 85% were counted once. The ten largest clones add up to approximately 24% of the sample.

CD4+ T cells from unexposed donors were collected before the COVID-19 pandemic (2011-2018). Following 10 days of culture, the EasySep CD4+ T cell isolation kit was used to isolate CD4+ T cells. As far as cell numbers permitted, CD4+ T cells from unexposed donors were tested for reactivity against SARS-CoV-2 S and N as well as four spike pools from common cold coronaviruses. Each well received a few million PBMCs, cultured in IMDM supplemented with about 5.4% human AB serum and around 9 IU/ml IL-2. Half of the culture medium was replaced with fresh IL-2-containing medium on days 3 and 7. In general, triplicate replicate wells were used for every peptide culture condition. The leukapheresis product for the unexposed donors was obtained through commercial purchase. PBMCs were isolated from leukapheresis product or whole blood by Ficoll-Paque PLUS gradient centrifugation. PBMCs were either cryopreserved at -140°C or used fresh in the expansion assay. The QIAamp Micro DNA Kit was used to extract genomic DNA from the CD4+ T cells.

In this chain, TRBV7-9 is recombined with TRBJ2-4; TRBD1 fits 8 bases in the junction. The sequenced sample consisted of CD4+ T cells from PBMCs, cultured in vitro. The sequence was collected from a human donor in good health. The CDR3 protein is CASSLAGGVVGQYF. The nucleotide sequence reads as follows: TGTGCCAGCAGCTTGGCAGGGGGCGTCGTGGGTCAGTACTTC. The variable domain in full, with residues beyond the CDR3 obtained from the reference TRBV7-9 and TRBJ2-4 genes, is DTGVSQNPRHKITKRGQNVTFRCDPISEHNRLYWYRQTLGQGPEFLTYFQNEAQLEKSRLLSDRFSAERPKGSFSTLEIQRTEQGDSAMYLCASSLAGGVVGQYFGAGTRLSVL.